This T cell receptor (beta chain) was identified during a study of beta chain features in type 1 diabetes. As for the study in general: Taken together, all samples contributed 107,917,701 examined sorted cells. Findings and caveats of the study: Among patients with Type 1 diabetes, TCRB CDR3s were moderately but significantly shorter in every one of the four CD4+ subsets. Small HLA sub-analyses could not settle whether HLA shapes TCRB rearrangement.

This clone has only a few counts. What it recognizes is unknown. What was sequenced were expressed TCRB transcripts, since all of the isolated RNA had been reverse transcribed. Clones were read by immunoSEQ multiplex PCR, and TCRdb kept only the in-frame ones, dropping some. The sample records roughly 250,000 clones, more than 9% being singletons. The germline CDR1 and CDR2 sequences are MNHEY and SVGAGI. With 2 bases clipped from V and 6 bases from J, the junction kept 5 bases outside the gene matches. CDR3 length: 14 residues. The material sequenced was naive CD4+ T cells from blood. The receptor was isolated from a woman aged 18-35 years in good health. V gene TRBV6-5 combines with J gene TRBJ2-3, with 7 nucleotides matching TRBD2. The CDR3 loop reads CASSYGLVTDTQYF. The CDR3, as DNA: TGTGCCAGCAGTTACGGACTAGTCACGGATACGCAGTATTTT.